Listed here is a single TCR beta chain. Antigen unknown. This specimen belongs to a study of cytomegalovirus exposure and HLA in healthy donors. The CDR3 length is 21 residues. Germline V lookup: CDR1 MGHRA, CDR2 YSYEKL. The trim removed 0 bases at V and 3 bases at J, leaving 22 bases unmatched. Use of 60 Vbeta and 13 Jbeta primers characterized the PCR. Assay: immunoSEQ multiplex PCR; the TCRdb copy retains only in-frame clones and omits some. The sample lists approximately 110,000 clones, over 75% seen once, with 3.5% to 4% in the top ten. Study results and limitations: Within a later analysis, the majority of CMV-associated TCR beta chains appeared HLA-restricted. V- and J-gene trimming in TCR beta was tied to a missense DCLRE1C variant by an analysis performed later.

Sequenced sample: PBMCs. The sequence derives from a human donor in good health. The rearrangement links TRBV4-1 to TRBJ2-7; 8 bases map to TRBD1. The CDR3 is CASSQENNGSRPHRGYYEQYF. The CDR3 region has the DNA TGCGCCAGCAGCCAAGAAAATAACGGCTCCCGCCCTCACAGGGGGTACTACGAGCAGTACTTC.